Presented here are 20 T cell receptor beta chains from one specimen sequenced in a study of identical twins. In TCRdb, the 5' RACE reads were re-called with MiXCR into one record per CDR3 protein. The repertoire holds approximately 530,000 distinct CDR3 sequences, with under 25% as singletons. The data were also submitted as part of a second study, on yellow fever vaccine responses in identical twins.

The sequenced material came from CD4+ T cells sorted from blood. The receptors derive from a woman younger than 30 in good health.

This rearrangement joins TRBV18 to TRBJ2-7; no clear D gene. Trimming took 3 bases from V and 5 from J, leaving 8 bases between them. The CDR3 covers 12 residues. Germline V gene data show CDR1 as KGHSH and CDR2 as LQKENI. The CDR3 loop is CASSPATNEQYF. In nucleotides, the CDR3 is TGTGCCAGCTCACCGGCCACCAACGAGCAGTACTTC.

V usage is TRBV4-2 and J usage is TRBJ1-1, with 8 bases that match TRBD1. The CDR3 spans 15 residues. The germline gives CDR1 LGHNA, CDR2 YNFKEQ. V gave up 2 bases and J gave up 0 bases; unmatched junction bases: 2. The CDR3 spells CASSQWTGLNTEAFF. The CDR3 coding sequence is TGTGCCAGCAGCCAATGGACAGGGTTGAACACTGAAGCTTTCTTT.

This chain links TRBV28 with TRBJ2-5, with D tentatively TRBD1 or TRBD2 (5 bases each). Germline CDR1 and CDR2: MDHEN and SYDVKM. The CDR3 has 14 residues. The V and J ends lost 6 bases and 4 bases respectively, with 15 bases between them. CDR3 DNA: TGTGCCAGCAGGCCGGGGCATTACGGAGAGACCCAGTACTTC. Amino acids: CASRPGHYGETQYF.

The chain couples TRBV15 to TRBJ2-7, with D possibly called TRBD1 or TRBD2 (5 bases each). Trimming took 5 bases from V and 4 from J, leaving 9 bases between them. The V gene's germline CDR1 is LNHNV and CDR2 YYDKDF (reference sequence). This CDR3 has 12 residues. The CDR3 is CATSWDGYEQYV. The CDR3 region has the DNA TGTGCCACCAGCTGGGACGGATACGAGCAGTACGTC.

This clonotype appeared a few times. The rearrangement links TRBV7-9 to TRBJ1-4, with TRBD1 identical over 7 bases. Germline trimming cut 5 bases from V and 8 bases from J; bases unmatched to any gene: 11. The germline V gene has CDR1 SEHNR and CDR2 FQNEAQ (reference sequence). The CDR3 spans 15 residues. CDR3 in DNA: TGTGCCAGCAGCCGGACTCCGGGACAGAAAGAAAAACTGTTTTTT. As protein: CASSRTPGQKEKLFF.

V and J are TRBV5-5 and TRBJ2-5; D gene unclear. Trimming removed 7 bases from V and 1 base from J, with 20 bases in between. The CDR3 extends over 16 amino acids. The germline V gene has CDR1 SGHKS and CDR2 YYEKEE (reference sequence). CDR3 sequence reads: CASPLVSCRFQETQYF. CDR3 in DNA: TGTGCCAGCCCCCTAGTTTCTTGTCGGTTCCAAGAGACCCAGTACTTC.

This clonotype has ten or more counts. This rearrangement joins TRBV12-3 or TRBV12-4 to TRBJ1-3; a weak D match, TRBD1 (5 bases). With 3 bases removed from V and 3 bases from J, the gap between germline ends came to 12 bases. This CDR3 is 15 amino acids long. CDR3 residues: CASSLGGAGGNTIYF. CDR3 DNA: TGTGCCAGCAGTTTGGGAGGGGCTGGTGGAAACACCATATATTTT.

The genes are TRBV7-9 and TRBJ2-1; TRBD2 aligns across 11 bases. This CDR3 spans 17 amino acids. Looked up from germline, CDR1 is SEHNR and CDR2 is FQNEAQ (reference sequence). V shed 5 bases, J shed 4 bases, and the junction held 10 bases outside the gene matches. As DNA, the CDR3 is TGTGCCAGCAGCCCGGCTAGCGGGAGGTCGGGATACAATGAGCAGTTCTTC. Protein sequence: CASSPASGRSGYNEQFF.

This chain links TRBV6-4 with TRBJ2-1, with D perhaps matching TRBD1 or TRBD2 (5 bases each). The germline V and J ends were trimmed by 6 bases and 8 bases, with 14 bases remaining between them. The CDR3 covers 13 residues. Germline V gives CDR1 MRHNA, CDR2 SNTAGT. In DNA, the CDR3 is TGTGCCAGCAGCTTCTCCAGGGACCATGAGCAGTTCTTC. Translated, it gives CASSFSRDHEQFF.

This clonotype has a handful of counts. CDR3 sequence (DNA): TGCGCCAGCAGCTCCACCCCTAGCACAGATACGCAGTATTTT. Translating gives CASSSTPSTDTQYF. This rearrangement joins TRBV5-1 to TRBJ2-3; D is unclear. Germline V gene sequence: CDR1 SGHRS, CDR2 YFSETQ. The CDR3 is made up of 14 amino acids. V was shortened by 3 bases and J by 0 bases, with 8 bases between the two germline ends.

This clonotype has a handful of counts. This chain connects TRBV6-6 to TRBJ2-2, with D hard to call. The CDR3 is 12 residues long. With 5 bases removed from V and 6 bases from J, the gap between germline ends came to 7 bases. Germline CDR1 and CDR2: MNHNY and SVGAGI (reference sequence). Here the CDR3 reads CASSGRAGELFF. The CDR3 DNA is TGTGCCAGCAGTGGGCGTGCCGGGGAGCTGTTTTTT.

The sample holds a few counts of this clonotype. The genes are TRBV19 and TRBJ2-1; TRBD2 aligns across 11 bases. This CDR3 has 18 residues. With V trimmed by 1 base and J by 5 bases, 10 bases remained unmatched. Looked up from germline, CDR1 is LNHDA and CDR2 is SQIVND (reference sequence). The CDR3 DNA is TGTGCCAGTAGTATAGCGGGTCGGGGGACTAGCGGCAACAATGAGCAGTTCTTC. As protein: CASSIAGRGTSGNNEQFF.

The sample holds a few counts of this clonotype. The V gene is TRBV5-6, the J gene TRBJ1-2; D not certain. Trimming left V 1 base short and J 2 bases short, with 9 bases between. This CDR3 is built from 14 residues. The germline CDR1 and CDR2 sequences are SGHDT and YYEEEE. CDR3 sequence reads: CASSLSGMNYGYTF. CDR3 nucleotides: TGTGCCAGCAGCTTGTCGGGGATGAACTATGGCTACACCTTC.

This clonotype was counted many times. The chain employs TRBV6-1 and TRBJ1-5; 9 bases map to TRBD1. Germline CDR1 is MNHNS and CDR2 is SASEGT. The CDR3 extends over 19 amino acids. V trimming: 1 base; J trimming: 3 bases; junction bases outside the gene matches: 13. The CDR3 region has the DNA TGTGCCAGCAGTGAAGTCCGGGACAGGGTGGGAAATTTCAATCAGCCCCAGCATTTT. Translation: CASSEVRDRVGNFNQPQHF.

This chain uses TRBV11-1 with TRBJ2-7; 8 positions match TRBD1. Germline V gives CDR1 SGHAT, CDR2 FQDESV (reference sequence). The CDR3 is 17 amino acids. The V and J ends lost 4 bases and 3 bases, in that order; junction bases with no gene match: 14. The CDR3 reads CASSSTATTGGFYEQYF. The CDR3, as DNA: TGTGCCAGCAGCTCCACGGCCACTACAGGGGGGTTCTACGAGCAGTACTTC. The full variable domain, rest sourced from reference TRBV11-1 and TRBJ2-7, is EAEVAQSPRYKITEKSQAVAFWCDPISGHATLYWYRQILGQGPELLVQFQDESVVDDSQLPKDRFSAERLKGVDSTLKIQPAELGDSAMYLCASSSTATTGGFYEQYFGPGTRLTVT.

This clonotype has only a few counts. The rearrangement links TRBV4-1 to TRBJ1-2; D is uncertain. CDR1 and CDR2 (germline): MGHRA, YSYEKL. This CDR3 contains 16 residues. V lost 0 bases to trimming and J lost 4 bases, with 15 bases between them. DNA of the CDR3: TGCGCCAGCAGCCAAGAGGTGGCCGGACGTAGCTATGGCTACACCTTC. Translation gives CASSQEVAGRSYGYTF.

The J gene is TRBJ2-7, the V gene TRBV6-2 or TRBV6-3; the D is unclear. Germline assignment: CDR1 MNHEY and CDR2 SVGEGT. The V end was cut by 2 bases, the J end by 6 bases, with 11 bases between. This CDR3 is 13 amino acids long. The CDR3 DNA is TGTGCCAGCAGTTACGGTTTCGGAAGCGAGCAGTACTTC. It encodes CASSYGFGSEQYF.

This clonotype has a handful of counts. V is TRBV28 and J is TRBJ1-5, with D perhaps TRBD1 (5 bases). With 2 bases removed from V and 0 bases from J, the gap between germline ends came to 17 bases. This CDR3 contains 18 residues. The V gene's germline CDR1 is MDHEN and CDR2 SYDVKM. In DNA, the CDR3 is TGTGCCAGCAGTTTAGTGCTAGGGGCGACCTATAGCAATCAGCCCCAGCATTTT. This translates into CASSLVLGATYSNQPQHF. The entire variable domain, with the rest obtained from reference TRBV28 and TRBJ1-5, is as follows: DVKVTQSSRYLVKRTGEKVFLECVQDMDHENMFWYRQDPGLGLRLIYFSYDVKMKEKGDIPEGYSVSREKKERFSLILESASTNQTSMYLCASSLVLGATYSNQPQHFGDGTRLSIL.

Ten or more counts support this clonotype. The genes are TRBV9 and TRBJ1-1; possible D gene TRBD1, 5 bases. Trimming cost V 6 bases and J 3 bases, with 15 bases left between them. The CDR3 loop spans 14 amino acids. Germline V lookup: CDR1 SGDLS, CDR2 YYNGEE. CDR3 DNA sequence: TGTGCCAGCACCTTAGGGGTTGAGGACACTGAAGCTTTCTTT. Translated, it gives CASTLGVEDTEAFF.

This clonotype showed up just a few times. The chain couples TRBV7-2 to TRBJ1-1; D remains ambiguous. With 6 bases removed from V and 1 base from J, the gap between germline ends came to 12 bases. Germline CDR1 and CDR2: SGHTA and FQGNSA. The CDR3 spans 14 residues. Here the CDR3 DNA reads TGTGCCAGCAGAACTTATCGACAGAACACTGAAGCTTTCTTT. Amino acid sequence: CASRTYRQNTEAFF.